This TCR beta chain is from a study of blood T cell repertoires in COVID-19. The overall study: The cDNA or gDNA used as material had been derived from T cells, B-cell-depleted T cells, or PBMCs.

The CDR3 consists of 16 residues. In the source study's methods: Estimation of nucleated cell counts was performed using reference gene primer amplification. TCRdb keeps only in-frame clones here, not all; method: immunoSEQ multiplex PCR. The V and J calls and clone size come from that table; D and trimming were worked out from the DNA. Of about 160,000 clones in the sample, roughly 84% were seen once. This sequence joins TRBV21-1 and TRBJ1-1. TRBV21-1 is designated a pseudogene. This TCR was recovered from a man between 40 and 49 years old with acute or convalescent COVID-19. The sequenced sample consisted of peripheral blood. This CDR3 reads CASSKGTRDLDTEAFF. In nucleotides, the CDR3 is TGTGCCAGCAGCAAAGGGACCAGGGACTTGGACACTGAAGCTTTCTTT.